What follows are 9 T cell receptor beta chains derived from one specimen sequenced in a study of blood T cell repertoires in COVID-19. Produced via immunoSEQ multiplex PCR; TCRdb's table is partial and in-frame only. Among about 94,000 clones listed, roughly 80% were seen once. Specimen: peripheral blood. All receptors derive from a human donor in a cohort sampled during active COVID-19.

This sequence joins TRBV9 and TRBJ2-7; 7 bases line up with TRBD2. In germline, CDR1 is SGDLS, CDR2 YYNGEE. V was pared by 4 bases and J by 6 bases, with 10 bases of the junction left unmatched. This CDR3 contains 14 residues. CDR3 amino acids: CASSPAGPGGEQYF. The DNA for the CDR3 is TGTGCCAGCAGCCCGGCGGGGCCGGGGGGCGAGCAGTACTTC.

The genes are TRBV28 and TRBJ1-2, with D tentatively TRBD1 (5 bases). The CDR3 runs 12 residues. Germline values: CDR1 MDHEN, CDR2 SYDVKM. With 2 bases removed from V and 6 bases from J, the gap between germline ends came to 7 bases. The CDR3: CASSLLRDGYTF. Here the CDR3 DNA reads TGTGCCAGCAGTTTACTCAGGGATGGCTACACCTTC.

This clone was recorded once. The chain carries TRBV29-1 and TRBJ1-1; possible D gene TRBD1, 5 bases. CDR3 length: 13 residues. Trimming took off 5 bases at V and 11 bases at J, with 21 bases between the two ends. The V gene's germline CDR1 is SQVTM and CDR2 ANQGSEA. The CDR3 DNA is TGCAGCGTTACCGGGACCGGCCCGGGGGGGGCTTTCTTT. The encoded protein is CSVTGTGPGGAFF.

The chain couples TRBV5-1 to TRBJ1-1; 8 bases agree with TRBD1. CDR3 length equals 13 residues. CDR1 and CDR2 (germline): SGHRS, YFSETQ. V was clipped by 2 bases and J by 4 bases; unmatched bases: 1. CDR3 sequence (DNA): TGCGCCAGCAGCTTTACAGGGGGCACTGAAGCTTTCTTT. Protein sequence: CASSFTGGTEAFF.

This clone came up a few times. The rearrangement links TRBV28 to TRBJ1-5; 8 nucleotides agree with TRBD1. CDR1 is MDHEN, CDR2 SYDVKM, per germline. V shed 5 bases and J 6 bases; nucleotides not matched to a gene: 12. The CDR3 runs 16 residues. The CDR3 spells CASSPRTGMSGQPQHF. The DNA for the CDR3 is TGTGCCAGCAGTCCTCGGACAGGGATGTCAGGTCAGCCCCAGCATTTT. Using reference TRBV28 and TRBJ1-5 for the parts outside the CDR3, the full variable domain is DVKVTQSSRYLVKRTGEKVFLECVQDMDHENMFWYRQDPGLGLRLIYFSYDVKMKEKGDIPEGYSVSREKKERFSLILESASTNQTSMYLCASSPRTGMSGQPQHFGDGTRLSIL.

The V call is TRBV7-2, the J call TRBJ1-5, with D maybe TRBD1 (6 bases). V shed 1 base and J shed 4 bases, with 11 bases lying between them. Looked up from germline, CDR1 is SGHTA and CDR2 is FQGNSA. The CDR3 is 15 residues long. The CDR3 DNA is TGTGCCAGCAGCTTAGGAGGTCAGGGGAATCAGCCCCAGCATTTT. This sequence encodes CASSLGGQGNQPQHF. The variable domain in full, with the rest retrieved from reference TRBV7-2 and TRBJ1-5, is GAGVSQSPSNKVTEKGKDVELRCDPISGHTALYWYRQSLGQGLEFLIYFQGNSAPDKSGLPSDRFSAERTGGSVSTLTIQRTQQEDSAVYLCASSLGGQGNQPQHFGDGTRLSIL.

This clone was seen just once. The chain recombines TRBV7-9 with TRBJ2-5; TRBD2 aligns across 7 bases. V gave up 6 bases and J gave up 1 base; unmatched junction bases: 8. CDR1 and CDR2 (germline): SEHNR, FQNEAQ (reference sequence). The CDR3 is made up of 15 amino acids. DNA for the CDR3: TGTGCCAGCAGATCCGGGACTACTTTCCAAGAGACCCAGTACTTC. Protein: CASRSGTTFQETQYF.

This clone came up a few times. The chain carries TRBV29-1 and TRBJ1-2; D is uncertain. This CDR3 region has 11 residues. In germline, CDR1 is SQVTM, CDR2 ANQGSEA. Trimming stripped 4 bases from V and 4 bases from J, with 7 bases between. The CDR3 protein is CSVVGTYGYTF. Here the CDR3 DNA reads TGCAGCGTTGTGGGCACCTATGGCTACACCTTC.

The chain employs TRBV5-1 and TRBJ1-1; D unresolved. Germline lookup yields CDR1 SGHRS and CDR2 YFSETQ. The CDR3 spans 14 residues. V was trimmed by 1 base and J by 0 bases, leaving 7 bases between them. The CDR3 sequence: CASSLRELNTEAFF. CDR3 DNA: TGCGCCAGCAGCTTGCGAGAGTTGAACACTGAAGCTTTCTTT.